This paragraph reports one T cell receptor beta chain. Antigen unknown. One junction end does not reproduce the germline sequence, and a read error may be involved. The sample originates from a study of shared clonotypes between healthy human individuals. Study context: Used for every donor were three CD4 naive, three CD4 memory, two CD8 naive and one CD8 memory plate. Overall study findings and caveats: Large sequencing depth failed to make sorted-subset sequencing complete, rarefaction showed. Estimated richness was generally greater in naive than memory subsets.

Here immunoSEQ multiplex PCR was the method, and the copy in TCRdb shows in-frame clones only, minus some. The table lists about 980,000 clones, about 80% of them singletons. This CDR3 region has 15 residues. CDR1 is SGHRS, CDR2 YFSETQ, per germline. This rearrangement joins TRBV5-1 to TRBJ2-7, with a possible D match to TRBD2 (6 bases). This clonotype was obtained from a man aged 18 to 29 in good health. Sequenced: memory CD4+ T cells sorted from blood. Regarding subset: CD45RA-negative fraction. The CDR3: CTSSPGGLAMTEQYF. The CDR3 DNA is TGCACCAGCAGCCCGGGTGGGCTAGCGATGACCGAGCAGTACTTC.